The sequence of this T cell receptor (beta chain) was determined in a study of read filtering for tumor transcriptome and immune sequencing. For the study at large: Transcriptome libraries were built from DNase-treated RNA. Per sample, TCR-region reads ranged about 4.05 to 11 million by IR-seq, roughly 85 to 1273 by RNA-seq. Study-wide results and caveats: RNA-seq captured clonotypes less deeply and reliably than IR-seq. Dropping single-read clonotypes raised IR-seq and RNA-seq shared-clonotype correlation.

The library was built from about 400 ng RNA with molecular barcoded adaptors for alpha/delta and beta/gamma chains. TCRdb re-called the reads with MiXCR, one entry per CDR3 protein. The table has more than 70,000 distinct CDR3 sequences, about 22% seen once; the top ten hold over 9.5%. V was cut by 6 bases and J by 0 bases, with 26 bases left in between. The CDR3 runs to 18 residues. Germline assignment: CDR1 SQVTM and CDR2 ANQGSEA. This clonotype was recorded once. Its cognate antigen is unknown. Sequencing was done on a sample of a population of CD138-negative cells sorted from bone marrow. The rearrangement uses TRBV29-1 and TRBJ1-2; D ambiguous. The clonotype was recovered from a donor over 35 with multiple myeloma. CDR3 protein: CSVPIPGVRDLTNYGYTF. Here the CDR3 DNA reads TGCAGCGTCCCGATTCCCGGGGTCAGAGATCTCACTAACTATGGCTACACCTTC.